This T cell receptor (beta chain) was observed in a study of glioma-infiltrating T cells after dendritic cell vaccination. Background on the study: Between about 2002 and 2012, patients got autologous tumor lysate-pulsed dendritic cell vaccines.

Time point reported: after dendritic cell vaccination, including at tumor progression/relapse. Whole-study results and caveats: Estimated pretreatment TIL content predicted outcome after dendritic cell vaccination.

Concerning this clone itself: The antigen remains unidentified.

Using immunoSEQ multiplex PCR, the repertoire was profiled, and TCRdb retains in-frame clones only, with some absent. The top ten clones hold about 5% of a sample with about 50,000 clones, around nine tenths of them seen once. Sequencing used blood, obtained after dendritic cell vaccination. The receptor was isolated from a human donor with glioblastoma.

CDR3 in DNA: TGTGCCAGCAGTGATGGGACAGGGTACTACGAGCAGTACTTC. Its translation: CASSDGTGYYEQYF. The gene calls are TRBV25-1 and TRBJ2-7; 9 bases fit TRBD1. The junction had 3 bases not matched to a gene; V was cut back by 3 bases and J by 3 bases. CDR1 is MGHDK, CDR2 SYGVNS, per germline. This CDR3 has 14 residues.